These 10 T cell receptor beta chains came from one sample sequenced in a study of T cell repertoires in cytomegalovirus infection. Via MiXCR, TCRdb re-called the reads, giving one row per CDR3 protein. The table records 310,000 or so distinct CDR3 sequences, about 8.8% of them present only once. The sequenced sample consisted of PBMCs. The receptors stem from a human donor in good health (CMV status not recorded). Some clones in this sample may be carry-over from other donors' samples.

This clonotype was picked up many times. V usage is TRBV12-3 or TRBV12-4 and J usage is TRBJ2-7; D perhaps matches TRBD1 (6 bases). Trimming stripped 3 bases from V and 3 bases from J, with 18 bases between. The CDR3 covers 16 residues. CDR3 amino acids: CASSFVKGGLYYEQYF. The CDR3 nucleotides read TGTGCCAGCAGTTTCGTCAAAGGGGGTCTCTACTACGAGCAGTACTTC.

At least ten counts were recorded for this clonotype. CDR3 DNA sequence: TGTGCCAGCAGTCTTAGTCGGGACAGCTATGGCTACACCTTC. Translating it yields CASSLSRDSYGYTF. This sequence joins TRBV7-2 and TRBJ1-2, with TRBD1 matching over 7 bases. Germline V gene sequence: CDR1 SGHTA, CDR2 FQGNSA. The CDR3 is 14 amino acids. V lost 6 bases and J lost 4; bases outside the gene matches: 8.

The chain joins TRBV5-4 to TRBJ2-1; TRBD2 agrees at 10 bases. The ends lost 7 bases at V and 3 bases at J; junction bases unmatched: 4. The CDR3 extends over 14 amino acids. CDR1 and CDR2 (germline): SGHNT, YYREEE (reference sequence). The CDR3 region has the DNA TGTGCCAGCTCAGAGCGGGGGGGCTACAATGAGCAGTTCTTC. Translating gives CASSERGGYNEQFF.

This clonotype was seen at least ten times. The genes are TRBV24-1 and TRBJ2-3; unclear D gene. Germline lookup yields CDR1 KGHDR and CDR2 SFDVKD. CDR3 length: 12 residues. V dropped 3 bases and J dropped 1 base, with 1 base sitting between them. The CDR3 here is CATSDGTDTQYF. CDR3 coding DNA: TGTGCCACCAGTGATGGCACAGATACGCAGTATTTT.

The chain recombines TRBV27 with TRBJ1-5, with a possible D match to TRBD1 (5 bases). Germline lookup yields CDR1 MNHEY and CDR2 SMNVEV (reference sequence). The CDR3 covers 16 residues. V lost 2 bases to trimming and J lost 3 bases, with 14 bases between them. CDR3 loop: CASSLLVSGNNQPQHF. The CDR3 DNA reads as TGTGCCAGCAGTTTACTTGTTTCAGGGAACAATCAGCCCCAGCATTTT.

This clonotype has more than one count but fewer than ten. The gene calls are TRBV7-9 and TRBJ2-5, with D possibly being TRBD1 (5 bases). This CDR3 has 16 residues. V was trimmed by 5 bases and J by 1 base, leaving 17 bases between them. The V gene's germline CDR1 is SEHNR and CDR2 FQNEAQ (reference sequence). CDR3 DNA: TGTGCCAGCAGCCCGACGTGGCAGGGTGGCCAAGAGACCCAGTACTTC. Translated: CASSPTWQGGQETQYF.

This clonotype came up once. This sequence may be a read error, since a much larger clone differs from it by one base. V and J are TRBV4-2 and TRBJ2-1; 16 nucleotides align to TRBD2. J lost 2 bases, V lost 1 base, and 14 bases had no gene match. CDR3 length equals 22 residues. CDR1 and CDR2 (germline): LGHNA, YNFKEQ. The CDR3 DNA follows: TGTGCCAGCAGCCAAGCCGACACTCCGGGACTAGCGGGGGGGGGGACCTACAATGAGCAGTTCTTC. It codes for CASSQADTPGLAGGGTYNEQFF.

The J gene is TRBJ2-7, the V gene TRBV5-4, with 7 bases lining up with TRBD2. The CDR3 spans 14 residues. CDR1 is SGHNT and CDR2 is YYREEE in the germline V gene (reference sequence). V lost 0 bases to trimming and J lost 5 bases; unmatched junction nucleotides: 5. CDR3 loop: CASSLAGGSNEQYV. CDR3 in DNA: TGTGCCAGCAGCTTGGCGGGGGGATCCAACGAGCAGTACGTC.

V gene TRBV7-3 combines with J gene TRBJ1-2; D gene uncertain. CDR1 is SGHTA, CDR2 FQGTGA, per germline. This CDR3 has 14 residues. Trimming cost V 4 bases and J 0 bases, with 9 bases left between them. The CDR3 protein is CASSSQSTNYGYTF. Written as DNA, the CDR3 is TGTGCCAGCAGCTCACAGAGTACTAACTATGGCTACACCTTC.

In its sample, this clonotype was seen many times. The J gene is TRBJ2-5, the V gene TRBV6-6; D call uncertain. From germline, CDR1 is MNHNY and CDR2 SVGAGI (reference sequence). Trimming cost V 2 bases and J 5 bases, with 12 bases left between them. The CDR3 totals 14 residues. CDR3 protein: CASSYTTQGETQYF. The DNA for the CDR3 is TGTGCCAGCAGTTACACCACACAAGGGGAGACCCAGTACTTC.